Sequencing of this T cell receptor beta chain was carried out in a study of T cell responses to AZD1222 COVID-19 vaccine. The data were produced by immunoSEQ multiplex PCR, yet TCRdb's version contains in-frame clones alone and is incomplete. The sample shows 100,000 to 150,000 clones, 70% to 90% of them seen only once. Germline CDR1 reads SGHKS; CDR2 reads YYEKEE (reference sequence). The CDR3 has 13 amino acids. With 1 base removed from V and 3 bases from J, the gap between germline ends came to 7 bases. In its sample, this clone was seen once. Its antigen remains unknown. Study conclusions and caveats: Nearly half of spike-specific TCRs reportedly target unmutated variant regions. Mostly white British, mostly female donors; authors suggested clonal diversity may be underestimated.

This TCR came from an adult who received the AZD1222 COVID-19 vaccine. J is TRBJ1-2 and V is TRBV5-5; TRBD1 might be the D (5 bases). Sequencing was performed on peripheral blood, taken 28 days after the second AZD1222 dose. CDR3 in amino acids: CASSLRRDYGYTF. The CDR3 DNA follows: TGTGCCAGCAGCTTGCGCAGGGACTATGGCTACACCTTC. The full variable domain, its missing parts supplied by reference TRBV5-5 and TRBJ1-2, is DAGVTQSPTHLIKTRGQQVTLRCSPISGHKSVSWYQQVLGQGPQFIFQYYEKEERGRGNFPDRFSARQFPNYSSELNVNALLLGDSALYLCASSLRRDYGYTFGSGTRLTVV.